This TCR beta chain was obtained from a study of T cell repertoires in cytomegalovirus infection. On the study more broadly: Evidence of both CMV infection and a matching HLA type came from public TCR beta signatures.

Via MiXCR, TCRdb re-called the reads, giving one row per CDR3 protein. This sample carries hundreds of thousands of distinct CDR3 sequences, around 10% of them seen once, and the ten largest clones take around 2.5%. This clonotype was seen many times. The antigen remains undetermined. Notes on the study in general: Cumulative public TCR beta family frequency identified carriers of CMV plus the relevant HLA.

With 6 bases removed from V and 1 base from J, the gap between germline ends came to 12 bases. Germline V gene sequence: CDR1 ENHRY, CDR2 SYGVKD. This CDR3 is 14 amino acids long. Sequencing was done on a sample of PBMCs. This chain links TRBV10-3 with TRBJ1-1; perhaps TRBD1 as D (6 bases). The sequence was collected from a human donor in good health (CMV status not recorded). Some clones in this sample may be carry-over from other donors' samples. CDR3 DNA: TGTGCCATCAGGAGGGACATTTGGAACACTGAAGCTTTCTTT. It specifies CAIRRDIWNTEAFF.